The clone carrying this T cell receptor beta chain was detected only a few times. CDR3 length equals 16 residues. Germline trimming cut 4 bases from V and 4 bases from J; bases unmatched to any gene: 13. Per germline, CDR1 SGHRS and CDR2 YFSETQ. This record comes from a study of cytomegalovirus exposure and HLA in healthy donors. The study ran its PCR with 60 Vbeta and 13 Jbeta primers. Measured with immunoSEQ multiplex PCR; TCRdb has only the in-frame clones, and not every one. The sample carries about 170,000 clones, 70% to 90% recorded once. The chain carries TRBV5-1 and TRBJ1-1; 7 bases line up with TRBD1. The material sequenced was PBMCs. This TCR derives from a man between 25 and 39 years old in good health and CMV-seropositive. Here the CDR3 DNA reads TGCGCCAGCAGCCTAGGGACAGCTCCGGCGGTCACTGAAGCTTTCTTT. As protein: CASSLGTAPAVTEAFF. The full variable domain, with the rest looked up from reference TRBV5-1 and TRBJ1-1, is KAGVTQTPRYLIKTRGQQVTLSCSPISGHRSVSWYQQTPGQGLQFLFEYFSETQRNKGNFPGRFSGRQFSNSRSEMNVSTLELGDSALYLCASSLGTAPAVTEAFFGQGTRLTVV.